This T cell receptor beta chain was sequenced during a study of cytomegalovirus exposure and HLA in healthy donors (dated by TCRdb to about 2017). Regarding the study in general: An earlier analysis of some 500 of the donors reported roughly 300 Gb of sequence data and roughly 100 million unique TCR beta sequences from 190 million or so T cells. An early release covering more than 500 HLA-typed donors comprised 250 to 350 gigabases of sequencing data and approximately 85 million unique TCR sequences. Of the approximately 400 genotyped donors, 70% to 90% were placed in the genetic ancestry cluster associated with self-reported Caucasian donors. The study aimed to test whether signatures of past pathogen exposure could be identified by cataloging public T cell receptors. Using immunosequencing, the study profiled T cell repertoires from fewer than 700 subjects and related those repertoires to cytomegalovirus serostatus. Along with the roughly 700-subject first cohort, a separate validation cohort of 120 different subjects was used. The study combined high-throughput TCR immunosequencing, statistical association of individual TCRs with disease status, and machine learning to predict cytomegalovirus infection status. To study patterns of TCR occurrence, a later analysis re-analyzed previously published TCR beta repertoires from 666 donors and added high-resolution HLA genotyping. Rather than using new phenotypic data, the later analysis identified candidate immune exposures from TCR beta sequences and from how often those sequences occurred across donors. An earlier analysis of 587 of the donors applied high-throughput TCR beta sequencing to assess whether each TCR beta V gene segment acted as functional or pseudogenic. Donor age, sex, ethnicity and CMV serostatus were collected together with the repertoire data. A later genetic analysis took genome-wide SNP genotypes for about 55% of the roughly 670 donors and used that subset as a discovery cohort. All discovery cohort repertoires had been generated using a single sequencing platform. HLA typing included class I and class II loci at four-digit resolution. The number of typed donors differed by locus: about 620-640 for A, B, C, DRB1 and DQB1; 500 to 550 for DQA1; around 580 for DPA1; and about 450 for DPB1. Because of strong linkage in the cohort, four or five DR-DQ haplotypes were treated as single units for association and clustering. Among some 410 genotyped donors of the cohort, an average of about 240,000 unique TCR beta nucleotide sequences were sequenced per donor, roughly a sixth of them non-productive. The investigation overall reported the following: A later analysis reported that several top co-occurrence clusters appeared linked to parvovirus B19, influenza, CMV and Epstein-Barr virus. A later genetic analysis associated a missense DCLRE1C variant with V-gene and J-gene trimming of TCR beta chains, and an independent cohort replicated the association. In vitro tests confirmed that three of the cytomegalovirus-associated TCR beta chains recognize cytomegalovirus antigens. In the study, around 150 TCR beta chains were listed as associated with cytomegalovirus. A further reported finding was that TCR beta sequences accurately predicted the HLA-A and HLA-B alleles for most subjects in the first cohort. The only immune exposure information available for the cohort was CMV serostatus. Broadly in line with IMGT annotations, most TCR beta V segments showed up in productive rearrangements about 87% or about 30% of the time in an earlier analysis of several hundred of the donors. In a later genetic analysis, fewer N-insertions in productive TCRs were reported among donors in an Asian-associated ancestry cluster than the roughly 700-donor mean. The classifier was reported to diagnose cytomegalovirus status with high specificity and sensitivity in both the original cohort and the validation cohort. In a later analysis, most CMV-associated TCR beta chains were found to appear HLA-restricted, with HLA associations seemingly driven largely by CMV exposure. Specific HLA alleles were associated with 15,000 to 20,000 TCR beta sequences at a false discovery rate of 0.05 in a later analysis. A later analysis found that TCR association rates varied across HLA loci, with DRB1 alleles showing the most associated TCRs and HLA-C alleles the fewest. Correlated functional status among segregating V segments might reflect linkage disequilibrium, but an unknown experimental factor could not be ruled out. Most TCR sequences were observed very rarely across donors, whereas some public TCRs were present in many individuals. The presence/absence analyses assumed that sequencing depth was roughly uniform across donors, and that assumption may not be true. A later analysis found that HLA-associated TCR beta chains were more clonally expanded and had lower generation probabilities than equally common non-associated chains. The 87-base-pair reads could not distinguish some IMGT-functional V segments, including TRBV6-2 and TRBV6-3, so those segments were excluded. Because HLA typing was unavailable for some donors at each locus, only the typed subset was used in association tests. According to the authors, the approach could potentially be generalized to other disease states and immunological phenotypes. This cohort had only TCR beta chains sequenced, and the lack of alpha or paired-chain data limited which features could be detected. Assigning TCR associations to individual alleles was difficult when HLA alleles, especially DR and DQ, strongly co-occurred. A group of highly shared sequence variants was considered likely to be a technical artifact of the sequencing pipeline. Because counts were too low, more than 15 rarely observed V segments, including chromosome 9 orphons, were left out of the earlier analysis of 500 to 650 of the donors.

Worth noting for this clone: Its specific antigen is unknown. No base quality values were provided; no much bigger clone lies one nucleotide off.

The cohort comprised 670 or so healthy bone marrow donors. All cohort members were sampled while nominally healthy, although unrecorded immune exposures were likely present. The donor tested CMV seronegative, placing the donor among the 350 or so seronegative members of the cohort. Every donor gave a peripheral blood sample, and the peripheral blood mononuclear cells from that sample were used for TCR beta sequencing. Genomic DNA was extracted from the blood cell samples with the Qiagen DNeasy Blood Extraction Kit. Trimming takes 1 base from V and 0 bases from J, and the germline ends sit 9 bases apart. The CDR3, from cysteine to phenylalanine, totals 15 residues. Only the CDR3 part of the read is kept: 45 bases, read in frame from the first base. CDR1 and CDR2 are read off the germline V gene as SGHAT and FQNNGV. The library was made by the immunoSEQ multiplex PCR assay. For the multiplex PCR, a mixture combining 60 forward primers for TCR Vbeta segments and 13 reverse primers for TCR Jbeta segments was used. Amplification of the CDR3 region of rearranged TCR beta genes was performed with a multiplex PCR assay on genomic DNA. Amplified TCR beta libraries were sequenced as 87-base-pair reads on the Illumina HiSeq System. In the paper's pipeline: In a later analysis, roughly 80 million unique TCR beta chains were counted across the roughly 610 repertoires, and roughly 11 million of these chains were shared by at least two donors. Raw reads were error-corrected and collapsed into unique sequences by a nearest-neighbor algorithm in which closely related sequences were merged to remove PCR and sequencing errors. CDR3 sequences were aligned to IMGT reference sequences to assign V, D and J gene segments. For a sequence to be retained, at least a six-nucleotide match to both a V gene segment and a J gene segment was required. A rearrangement was called productive if the CDR3 had no stop codons and remained in frame with V and J, and every other rearrangement was called non-productive. CDR3 was defined by IMGT convention, running from the second conserved V-encoded cysteine to the conserved J-encoded phenylalanine. Sequences without an unambiguous match to a single V gene segment were excluded from the earlier analysis of almost 600 of the donors. An earlier analysis of 587 of the donors called V segments functional above 56.7% productive rearrangements and segregating when the between-donor standard deviation exceeded 5%. A statistical classification framework was developed to diagnose cytomegalovirus status using the catalog of TCR beta chain sequences. In a later analysis, TCR nucleotide sequences were compared against IMGT/GENE-DB human TR gene sequences so that V and J genes could be assigned. In a later analysis, CDR3 sequences and most-parsimonious VDJ recombination scenarios were assigned using the TCRdist pipeline. In a later analysis, each TCR beta chain was defined by its CDR3 amino acid sequence together with its V-gene family, and reads without a unique V-gene family were excluded. As a way to deal with suspected cross-contamination and a sequencing artifact, a later analysis dropped nearly 600 nucleotide sequences that were highly shared and had low generation probability. A later analysis calculated a clonal expansion index for each public chain from normalized within-repertoire ranks of inferred template counts. A later analysis computed generation probabilities with a VDJ recombination model fitted to out-of-frame rearrangements, and checked the results against IGoR. Hypergeometric tests were used in a later analysis to score TCR-TCR, TCR-HLA and TCR-CMV co-occurrence, with a repertoire-size bias correction applied to the TCR pairs. In a later analysis, false discovery rates were estimated by permuting HLA or CMV assignments 20 times. In a later analysis, co-occurring TCRs were grouped using DBSCAN, with TCRdist sequence similarity added in when clustering inside HLA-allele-positive subsets. Repertoires with fewer than 30,000 or more than 120,000 public chains, plus five repertoires with anomalous nucleotide sharing, were excluded from co-occurrence clustering. Imported from immuneACCESS, the table was reduced by TCRdb to in-frame sequences with V and J called. These copies leave out some clones; in studies compared against another copy, an unresolved V gene accounts for under half, and the cause of the remainder is not known. Clonal size and the V and J genes are those of that table, whereas D and trimming came from the DNA. The sample yields a few hundred thousand clones; 70% to 90% were counted once. Clones ranked in the top ten supply roughly 2.1% of the sample.

Recombination joined TRBV11-2 with TRBJ1-1, with no confidently assigned D gene. Sequenced input: PBMCs. The sequence was collected from a woman between 18 and 29 years old in good health and CMV-seronegative. Here is the DNA: TGTGCCAGCAGCTTAGTTTGGCAGGTGAACACTGAAGCTTTCTTT. Its translation reads: CASSLVWQVNTEAFF.